This T cell receptor (beta chain) was identified during a study of CD8 T cells in ankylosing spondylitis. Whole-study findings and limits: Reports say disease-linked clones showed up significantly more in matched ankylosing spondylitis synovial fluid. There were earlier reports of some motif variants in reactive arthritis synovial fluid and blood. A motif of under 10 highly homologous TCR beta variants was seen as apparently characteristic of ankylosing spondylitis blood.

This clonotype was seen at least ten times. Its antigen is not known. TCRdb re-called the 5' RACE reads through MiXCR, storing one row per CDR3 protein. The sample carries approximately 500,000 distinct CDR3 sequences, about 13% recorded once. Germline loops: CDR1 WSHSY, CDR2 SAAADI. V lost 6 bases, J lost 2 bases, and 10 bases lay in between. This CDR3 contains 13 residues. This TCR came from a male donor with ankylosing spondylitis. The chain recombines TRBV10-2 with TRBJ2-5; D call uncertain. The material sequenced was blood, either unsorted or a sorted T cell fraction (not recorded which). CDR3 protein: CASSPLGQETQYF. The CDR3 coding sequence is TGCGCCAGCAGCCCATTAGGTCAAGAGACCCAGTACTTC.